Sequencing of this T cell receptor (beta chain) was carried out in a study of human T cells and chemical hapten exposure (dated by TCRdb to the early 2020s). Study-wide context: For sensitization, 2% DPC in acetone was applied to a roughly 2 cm by roughly 2 cm area of upper inner arm skin. Weekly therapeutic DPC doses were additionally applied to the scalp of patients throughout the approximately 24-week study period. Patch testing on the upper back used Finn chambers containing 0.01% DPC, with scoring done after 6 days according to International Contact Dermatitis Research Group standards. The patient cohort, mostly female, included alopecia areata with under or over 50% scalp involvement, alopecia totalis and alopecia universalis. Libraries were pooled for sequencing, and variation in per-sample TCR yields was attributed mainly to small differences in library volumes within the pool. Peripheral blood TCR repertoire changes were tracked in vivo in alopecia patients during primary and secondary sensitization to the hapten diphenylcyclopropenone (DPC). Blood samples were taken from patients before sensitization (week 0) and at 2, 6 and about 24 weeks after DPC sensitization. Roughly 30 alopecia patients gave blood for TCR sequencing at one to four time points (pre-sensitization, 2, 6 and 24 weeks). Paper-wide results and their limitations: After repeated subsampling, the strength of the expansion versus patch-test correlation and the threshold at which it became significant changed. DPC sensitization did not change the number of TCRs with a frequency above 1 in 1000, and there was no evidence of changes in global repertoire structure. Significantly more large CDR3 similarity clusters were formed by expanded TCRs than by pre-sensitization or healthy control sets, consistent with antigen-driven responses. Because all patients had alopecia, a presumed autoimmune disease, the immune response of the patients might differ from that of healthy individuals. Patch test score correlated positively with the number of PT1 expanded TCRs, reaching significance at thresholds 8, 16 and 32 but not at 4.

This specimen's time point label, per the study, means: patch test 3, about 24 weeks after DPC sensitization. Sample treatment or condition, as interpreted from the label and publication: therapeutic diphenylcyclopropenone sensitization with weekly scalp DPC. Blood at each patch-test visit was drawn before the patch test was applied. Eligible patients were aged 18 to 70, diagnosed with alopecia, deemed suitable for DPC therapy, and excluded if pregnant. Total RNA was extracted from unfractionated whole blood collected in Tempus Blood RNA tubes. The receptor library was made with RACE. Sequenced using a NextSeq 500. During library preparation, unique molecular identifiers were attached to individual cDNA molecules so that TCRs could be counted in a quantitative, reproducible way. For every blood RNA sample, sequencing covered both the TCR alpha and TCR beta chains. Concerning the study's data processing: Samples had a median of 95,638 TCRs, with a range from roughly 20,000 to 690,600. The Decombinator software suite was used to annotate V, J and CDR3 in the TCR reads. Every sample was subsampled to the same number of TCRs (28,000) for the PS versus PT1 abundance plots. Expanded TCRs were defined as absent before sensitization and observed at least eight times at the 2-week time point. TCRdb ran its own pipeline on the public reads, namely fastp trimming at Q25 and MiXCR clone calling, and kept in-frame beta chains. When rows share a CDR3 protein, they turn into one entry using the most common DNA and genes. TCRdb assigned the V and J calls; the authors' analysis was not used. In all, the sample holds roughly 200,000 distinct CDR3 sequences, and 24% of those were seen once. The top ten constitute roughly 2.5% of the sample.

The cysteine opens and the phenylalanine closes a CDR3 of 15 amino acids. Here the CDR3 DNA is all that survives: 45 bases in frame from base 1. The junction shows trimming of 4 bases on V and 4 bases on J, plus 16 bases between the germline ends. The germline V gene yields MDHEN for CDR1 and SYDVKM for CDR2. In the case of this clonotype: The specificity of this receptor is unknown. There are no base qualities to consult, and no much larger clone falls within one base.

The specimen was whole blood, collected in connection with sensitization to the hapten diphenylcyclopropenone (DPC). This receptor was identified in a woman in her forties with alopecia areata. Some clones in this sample may be carry-over from other donors' samples. The V and J genes are TRBV28 and TRBJ1-2; the best D guess is TRBD1, with 5 bases matching. The nucleotides read TGTGCCAGCAGTTCACAGGCGGCCCTAATCTATGGCTACACCTTC. It encodes CASSSQAALIYGYTF.